This T cell receptor (beta chain) was observed in a study of monozygotic twins with inflammatory bowel disease. For this clonotype: The antigen remains unidentified.

The germline gives CDR1 MRHNA, CDR2 SNTAGT. The CDR3 totals 13 residues. Making cDNA involved eight separate reactions per sample. TCRdb re-analyzed the 5' RACE reads; it lists each CDR3 protein once, without DNA. Across under 200,000 distinct CDR3 sequences, the top ten clones capture approximately 3% of the sample. Study results and limitations: It was observed that concordant and discordant twins did not differ in repertoire similarity, possibly given limited power.

The rearrangement joins TRBV6-4 to TRBJ2-3; TCRdb designates TRBD2, a call that cannot be tested without DNA. What was sequenced was blood. This receptor was obtained from a human donor with ulcerative colitis or Crohn's disease, or a healthy co-twin of an affected twin (not recorded which). CDR3 amino acids: CASSDQRGDTQYF.